The rows below give T cell receptor beta chains drawn from one sample of a study of cytomegalovirus exposure and HLA in healthy donors. This table comes from immunoSEQ multiplex PCR, and its TCRdb copy is limited to in-frame clones, with some not included. The sample carries 130,000 or so clones, approximately 81% recorded once. The sequenced sample was PBMCs. The receptors originated from a male donor in good health and CMV-seronegative. Each CDR3 is given with its conserved first and last residue. The D gene is left open where the match is weak. Size is omitted from some rows. Given values are once, few, many or a class for expanded clones.

v_call	j_call	d_call	clone_size	cdr3_nt	cdr3_aa
TRBV6-6	TRBJ1-5	.	.	TGTGCCAGCAGTTACAGGGACAACAATCAGCCCCAGCATTTT	CASSYRDNNQPQHF
TRBV28	TRBJ2-3	.	.	TGTGCCAGCAGTTTATCTTTACCTTTGCTAGGAGGCACAGATACGCAGTATTTT	CASSLSLPLLGGTDTQYF
TRBV2	TRBJ2-7	.	.	TGTGCCAGCACCTGGGGGCGGTCCGAGCAGTACTTC	CASTWGRSEQYF
TRBV4-3	TRBJ2-2	.	few	TGCGCCAGCAGCCAAGAACTCTTCGAGGCCGGGGAGCTGTTTTTT	CASSQELFEAGELFF
TRBV7-8	TRBJ2-3	TRBD2	.	TGTGCCAGCAGCTTAGTAGCGGGGGTGAGCACAGATACGCAGTATTTT	CASSLVAGVSTDTQYF
TRBV10-2	TRBJ2-1	TRBD2	.	TGCGCCAGCGCTCGCGGGGGGTGGAATGAGCAGTTCTTC	CASARGGWNEQFF
TRBV27	TRBJ2-3	.	.	TGTGCCAGCAGTGCGGACTTAGCGGCAGATACGCAGTATTTT	CASSADLAADTQYF
TRBV30	TRBJ1-6	TRBD1	few	TGTGCCTGGAAGGGCCAGGGGGCGTCACCCCTCCACTTT	CAWKGQGASPLHF
TRBV9	TRBJ2-7	TRBD2	once	TGTGCCAGCAGTCCAGGACTAGCGGCATACGAGCAGTACTTC	CASSPGLAAYEQYF
TRBV18	TRBJ2-2	.	few	TGTGCCAGCTCACGCAGGACGAACACCGGGGAGCTGTTTTTT	CASSRRTNTGELFF
TRBV5-6	TRBJ2-5	TRBD1	once	TGTGCCAGCAGCTGGGACAGGGCGAAAGAGACCCAGTACTTC	CASSWDRAKETQYF
TRBV9	TRBJ2-5	.	.	TGTGCCAGCAGTCCCACGTCAGGTCAAGAGACCCAGTACTTC	CASSPTSGQETQYF
TRBV4-3	TRBJ2-7	.	few	TGCGCCAGCAGCCAAGAGTGGGGGCCAAACGAGCAGTACTTC	CASSQEWGPNEQYF
TRBV19	TRBJ1-4	.	few	TGTGCCAGTAGGGGAACAGGAAAACTGTTTTTT	CASRGTGKLFF
TRBV5-4	TRBJ2-5	.	.	TGTGCCAGCAGCTTTATGGCAGAAGAGACCCAGTACTTC	CASSFMAEETQYF
TRBV1	TRBJ2-2	.	.	TGCACCAGCAGCCAAGTAGGCGGGTGGGCCGTTTACGGGGAGCTGTTTTTT	CTSSQVGGWAVYGELFF
TRBV5-1	TRBJ2-7	.	.	TGCGCCAGCAGCTTGGGGCTAGCGCCTTCCTACGAGCAGTACTTC	CASSLGLAPSYEQYF
TRBV5-1	TRBJ2-1	TRBD2	.	TGCGCCAGCAGCTCCCTAGGACTAGCGGGGCCACACAATGAGCAGTTCTTC	CASSSLGLAGPHNEQFF
TRBV5-6	TRBJ2-3	TRBD2	.	TGTGCCAGCAGCTTGGCCAGCGGGGGGGCATGGGCGCAGTATTTT	CASSLASGGAWAQYF
TRBV7-6	TRBJ2-5	.	.	TGTGCCAGCAGCCGCGCACCACAAGAGACCCAGTACTTC	CASSRAPQETQYF
TRBV5-6	TRBJ2-3	TRBD2	few	TGTGCCAGCAGCAGGACTAGGAACACAGATACGCAGTATTTT	CASSRTRNTDTQYF
TRBV4-1	TRBJ2-2	TRBD2	.	TGCGCCAGCAGCCAAGGTATAGCGGGGCGAACCGGGGAGCTGTTTTTT	CASSQGIAGRTGELFF
TRBV27	TRBJ2-1	.	.	TGTGCCAGCAGTCACCCCCGGGGGGCACCGTACAATGAGCAGTTCTTC	CASSHPRGAPYNEQFF
TRBV19	TRBJ1-2	TRBD1	.	TGTGCCAGTAGTATGGACAGGAAATATGGCTACACCTTC	CASSMDRKYGYTF
TRBV7-6	TRBJ2-7	TRBD2	.	TGTGCCAGCAGCTTAGTAGGGGGACTAGCGGGGAGCTCCTACGAGCAGTACTTC	CASSLVGGLAGSSYEQYF
TRBV7-9	TRBJ2-1	TRBD2	few	TGTGCCAGCACCCAAAGTGGGGGTAGCGGGAGTGGCGAGCAGTTCTTC	CASTQSGGSGSGEQFF
TRBV28	TRBJ1-6	.	few	TGTGCCAGCACCATTGCAGGGCTGAGGTCACCCCTCCACTTT	CASTIAGLRSPLHF
TRBV19	TRBJ1-6	TRBD1	.	TGTGCCAGTAAGCCAACCCGAGACAGGGTTTCACCCCTCCACTTT	CASKPTRDRVSPLHF
TRBV5-4	TRBJ2-7	.	.	TGTGCCAGCAGCCTTAGAGATCCACCCTACGAGCAGTACTTC	CASSLRDPPYEQYF
TRBV12-2	TRBJ2-5	.	once	TGTGCAAGTCGCCTCCGGACTAGCGGGAGTGGGGAGACCCAGTACTTC	CASRLRTSGSGETQYF